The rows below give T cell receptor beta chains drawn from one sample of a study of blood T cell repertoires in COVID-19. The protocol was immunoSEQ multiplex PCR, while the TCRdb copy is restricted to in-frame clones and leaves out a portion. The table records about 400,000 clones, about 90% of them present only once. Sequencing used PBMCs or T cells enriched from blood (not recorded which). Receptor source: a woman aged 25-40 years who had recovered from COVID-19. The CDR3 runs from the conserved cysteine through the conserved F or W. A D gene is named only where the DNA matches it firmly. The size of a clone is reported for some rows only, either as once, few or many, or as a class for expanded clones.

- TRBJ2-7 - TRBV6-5 CASSRTVTYEQYF TGTGCCAGCAGTAGGACAGTCACCTACGAGCAGTACTTC
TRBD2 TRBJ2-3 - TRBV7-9 CASTRAGGALDTQYF TGTGCCAGCACCAGGGCGGGGGGTGCTCTAGATACGCAGTATTTT
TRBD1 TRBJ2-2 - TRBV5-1 CASRQATGTERNTGELFF TGCGCCAGCAGACAGGCTACCGGGACAGAAAGGAACACCGGGGAGCTGTTTTTT
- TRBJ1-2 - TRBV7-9 CASSRYRDMYGYTF TGTGCCAGCAGCCGATACCGGGACATGTATGGCTACACCTTC
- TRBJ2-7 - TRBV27 CASSASGTREREQYF TGTGCCAGCAGTGCCTCCGGGACTCGAGAACGGGAGCAGTACTTC
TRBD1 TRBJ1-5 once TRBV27 CASSFNQGVQPQHF TGTGCCAGCAGTTTTAATCAGGGGGTTCAGCCCCAGCATTTT
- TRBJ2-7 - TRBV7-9 CASSWGQSGGYEQYF TGTGCCAGCAGCTGGGGACAATCGGGGGGCTACGAGCAGTACTTC
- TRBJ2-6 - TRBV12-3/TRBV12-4 CATRPPGANVLTF TGTGCCACTAGGCCCCCTGGGGCCAACGTCCTGACTTTC
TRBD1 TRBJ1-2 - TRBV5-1 CASSLELTGGNYGYTF TGCGCCAGCAGCTTGGAATTGACAGGGGGGAACTATGGCTACACCTTC
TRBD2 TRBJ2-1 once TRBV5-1 CASSVGTSVYNEQFF TGCGCCAGCAGTGTTGGGACTAGCGTATACAATGAGCAGTTCTTC
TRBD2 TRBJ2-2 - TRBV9 CASSPWTSESGELFF TGTGCCAGCAGCCCCTGGACTAGCGAAAGCGGGGAGCTGTTTTTT
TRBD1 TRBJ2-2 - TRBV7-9 CASSSGTGLLNTGELFF TGTGCCAGCAGCTCCGGGACAGGGCTCTTGAACACCGGGGAGCTGTTTTTT